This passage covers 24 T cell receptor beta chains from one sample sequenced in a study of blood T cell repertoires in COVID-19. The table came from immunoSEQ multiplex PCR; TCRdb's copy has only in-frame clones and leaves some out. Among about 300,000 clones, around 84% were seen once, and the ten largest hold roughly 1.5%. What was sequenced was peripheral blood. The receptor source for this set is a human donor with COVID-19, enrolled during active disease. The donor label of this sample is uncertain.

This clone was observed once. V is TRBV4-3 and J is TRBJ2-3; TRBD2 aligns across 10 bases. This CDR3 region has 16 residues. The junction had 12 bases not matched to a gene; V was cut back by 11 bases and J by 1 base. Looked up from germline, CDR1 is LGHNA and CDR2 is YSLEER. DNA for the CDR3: TGCGCCGGGGCCGGTGGGCTAGCGGGGGGCACAGATACGCAGTATTTT. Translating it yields CAGAGGLAGGTDTQYF.

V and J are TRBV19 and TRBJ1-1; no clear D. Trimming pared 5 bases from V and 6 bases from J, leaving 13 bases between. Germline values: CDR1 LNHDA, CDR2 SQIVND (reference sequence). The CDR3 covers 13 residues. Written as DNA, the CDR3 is TGTGCCAGTAGTCCATCCCGAGCCCCTGAAGCTTTCTTT. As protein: CASSPSRAPEAFF.

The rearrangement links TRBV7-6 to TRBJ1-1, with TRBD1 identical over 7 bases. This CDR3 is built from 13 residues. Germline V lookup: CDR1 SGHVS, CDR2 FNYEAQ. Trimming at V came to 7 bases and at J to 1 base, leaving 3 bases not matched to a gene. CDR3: CASTRQGNTEAFF. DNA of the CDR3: TGTGCCAGCACCCGACAGGGGAACACTGAAGCTTTCTTT.

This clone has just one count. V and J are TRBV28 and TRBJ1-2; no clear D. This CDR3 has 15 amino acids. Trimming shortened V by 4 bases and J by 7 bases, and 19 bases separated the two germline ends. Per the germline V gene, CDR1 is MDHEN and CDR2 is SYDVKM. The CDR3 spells CASSSQALAGSGYTF. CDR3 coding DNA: TGTGCCAGCAGTTCGCAGGCTCTAGCGGGTAGTGGCTACACCTTC.

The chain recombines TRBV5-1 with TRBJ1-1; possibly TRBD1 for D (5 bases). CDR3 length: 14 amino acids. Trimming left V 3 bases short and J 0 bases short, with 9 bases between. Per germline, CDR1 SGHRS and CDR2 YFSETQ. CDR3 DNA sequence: TGCGCCAGCAGCTCGACAGTGTTGAACACTGAAGCTTTCTTT. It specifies CASSSTVLNTEAFF.

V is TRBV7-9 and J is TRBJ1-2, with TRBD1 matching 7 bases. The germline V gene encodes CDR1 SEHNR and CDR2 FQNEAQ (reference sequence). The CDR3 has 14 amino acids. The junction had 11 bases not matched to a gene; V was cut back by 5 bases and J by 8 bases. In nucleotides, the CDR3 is TGTGCCAGCAGCCCGACAAACGACAGGGAGGGCTACACCTTC. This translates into CASSPTNDREGYTF.

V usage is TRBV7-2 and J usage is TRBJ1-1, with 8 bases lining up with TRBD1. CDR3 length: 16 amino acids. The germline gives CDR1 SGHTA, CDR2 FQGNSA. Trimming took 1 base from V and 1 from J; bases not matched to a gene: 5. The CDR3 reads CASSLGGDRRNTEAFF. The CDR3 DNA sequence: TGTGCCAGCAGCTTAGGGGGGGACAGGCGGAACACTGAAGCTTTCTTT.

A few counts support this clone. The CDR3 bases are TGTGCCAGCAGGCGGCAGGGGGCCTCCTACGAGCAGTACTTC. It codes for CASRRQGASYEQYF. The V call is TRBV27, the J call TRBJ2-7, with TRBD1 matching over 8 bases. Germline lookup yields CDR1 MNHEY and CDR2 SMNVEV (reference sequence). J was trimmed by 0 bases and V by 6 bases; bases with no gene match: 4. The CDR3 is 14 residues long.

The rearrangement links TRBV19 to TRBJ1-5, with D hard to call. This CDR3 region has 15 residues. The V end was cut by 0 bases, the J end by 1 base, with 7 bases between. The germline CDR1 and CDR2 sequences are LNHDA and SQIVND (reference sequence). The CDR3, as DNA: TGTGCCAGTAGTATAGAACTAGGGAGCAATCAGCCCCAGCATTTT. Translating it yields CASSIELGSNQPQHF. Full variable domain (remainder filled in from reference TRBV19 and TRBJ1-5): DGGITQSPKYLFRKEGQNVTLSCEQNLNHDAMYWYRQDPGQGLRLIYYSQIVNDFQKGDIAEGYSVSREKKESFPLTVTSAQKNPTAFYLCASSIELGSNQPQHFGDGTRLSIL.

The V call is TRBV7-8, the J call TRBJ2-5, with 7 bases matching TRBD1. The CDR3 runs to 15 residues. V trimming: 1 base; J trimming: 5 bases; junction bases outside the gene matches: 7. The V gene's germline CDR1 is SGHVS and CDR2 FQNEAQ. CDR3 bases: TGTGCCAGCAGCTTAGAGATCAGGGGGTTCGAGACCCAGTACTTC. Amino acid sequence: CASSLEIRGFETQYF.

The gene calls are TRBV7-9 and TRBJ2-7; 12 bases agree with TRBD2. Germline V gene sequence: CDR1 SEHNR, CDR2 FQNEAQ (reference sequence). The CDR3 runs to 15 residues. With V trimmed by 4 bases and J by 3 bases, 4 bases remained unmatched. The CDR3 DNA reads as TGTGCCAGCAGCTCCGGGACTAGCGGGTTCTACGAGCAGTACTTC. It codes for CASSSGTSGFYEQYF. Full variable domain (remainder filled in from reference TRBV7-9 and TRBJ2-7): DTGVSQNPRHKITKRGQNVTFRCDPISEHNRLYWYRQTLGQGPEFLTYFQNEAQLEKSRLLSDRFSAERPKGSFSTLEIQRTEQGDSAMYLCASSSGTSGFYEQYFGPGTRLTVT.

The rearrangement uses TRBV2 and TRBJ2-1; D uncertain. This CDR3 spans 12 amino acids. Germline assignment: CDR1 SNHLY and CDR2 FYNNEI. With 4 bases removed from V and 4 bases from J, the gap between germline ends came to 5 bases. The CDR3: CASSVTYNEQFF. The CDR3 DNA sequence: TGTGCCAGCAGTGTTACTTACAATGAGCAGTTCTTC.

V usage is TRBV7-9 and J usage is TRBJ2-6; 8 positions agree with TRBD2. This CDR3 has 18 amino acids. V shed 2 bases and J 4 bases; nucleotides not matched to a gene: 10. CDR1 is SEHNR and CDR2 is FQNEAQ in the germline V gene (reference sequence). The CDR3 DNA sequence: TGTGCCAGCAGCTTACGCTCGGCGGGAGGATACGGGGCCAACGTCCTGACTTTC. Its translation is CASSLRSAGGYGANVLTF. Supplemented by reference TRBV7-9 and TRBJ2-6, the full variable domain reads DTGVSQNPRHKITKRGQNVTFRCDPISEHNRLYWYRQTLGQGPEFLTYFQNEAQLEKSRLLSDRFSAERPKGSFSTLEIQRTEQGDSAMYLCASSLRSAGGYGANVLTFGAGSRLTVL.

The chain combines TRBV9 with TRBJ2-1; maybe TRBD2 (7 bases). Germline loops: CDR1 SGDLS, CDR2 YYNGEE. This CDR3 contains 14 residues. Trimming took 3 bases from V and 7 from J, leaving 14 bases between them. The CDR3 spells CASSAGGGHNEQFF. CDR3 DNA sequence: TGTGCCAGCAGCGCGGGGGGCGGCCATAATGAGCAGTTCTTC.

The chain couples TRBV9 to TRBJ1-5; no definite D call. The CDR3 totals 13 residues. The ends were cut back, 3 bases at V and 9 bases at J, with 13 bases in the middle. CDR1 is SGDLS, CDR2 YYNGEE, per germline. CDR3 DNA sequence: TGTGCCAGCAGCGCCCGCCCCGAGCGGCCCCAGCATTTT. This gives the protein CASSARPERPQHF. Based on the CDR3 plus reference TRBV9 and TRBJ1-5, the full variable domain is DSGVTQTPKHLITATGQRVTLRCSPRSGDLSVYWYQQSLDQGLQFLIQYYNGEERAKGNILERFSAQQFPDLHSELNLSSLELGDSALYFCASSARPERPQHFGDGTRLSIL.

CDR3 protein: CASSLSSGRAGELFF. CDR3 nucleotide sequence: TGCGCCAGCAGCTTGAGTAGCGGGAGGGCCGGGGAGCTGTTTTTT. V and J are TRBV5-1 and TRBJ2-2; 11 bases line up with TRBD2. V dropped 1 base and J dropped 6; count of bases not matched to a gene: 2. Germline assignment: CDR1 SGHRS and CDR2 YFSETQ. The length of the CDR3 is 15 residues.

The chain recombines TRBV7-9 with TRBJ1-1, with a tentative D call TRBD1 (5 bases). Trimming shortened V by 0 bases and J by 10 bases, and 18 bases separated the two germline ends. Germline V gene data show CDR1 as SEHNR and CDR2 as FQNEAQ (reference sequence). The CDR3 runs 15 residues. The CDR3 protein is CASSLAAGQGNGAFF. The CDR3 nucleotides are TGTGCCAGCAGCTTAGCCGCCGGCCAGGGCAACGGAGCTTTCTTT.

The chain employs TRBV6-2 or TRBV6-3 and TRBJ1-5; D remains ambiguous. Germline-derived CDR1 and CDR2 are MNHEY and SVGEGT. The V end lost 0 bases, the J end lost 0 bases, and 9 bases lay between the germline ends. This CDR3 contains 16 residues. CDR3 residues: CASSYSGALSNQPQHF. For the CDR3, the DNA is TGTGCCAGCAGTTACTCGGGAGCACTTAGCAATCAGCCCCAGCATTTT.

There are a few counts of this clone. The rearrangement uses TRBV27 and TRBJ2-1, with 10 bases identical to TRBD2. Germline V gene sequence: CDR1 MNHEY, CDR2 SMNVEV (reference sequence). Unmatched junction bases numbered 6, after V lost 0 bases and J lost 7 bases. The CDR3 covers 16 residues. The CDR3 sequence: CASSLSLAGAANEQFF. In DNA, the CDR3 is TGTGCCAGCAGTTTATCCCTAGCGGGAGCCGCTAATGAGCAGTTCTTC.

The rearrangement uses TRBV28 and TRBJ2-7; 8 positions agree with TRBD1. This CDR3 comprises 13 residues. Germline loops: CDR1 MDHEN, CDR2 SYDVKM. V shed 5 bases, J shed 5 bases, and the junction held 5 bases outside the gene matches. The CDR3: CASSVQGVNEQYF. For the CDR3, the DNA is TGTGCCAGCAGTGTACAGGGGGTTAACGAGCAGTACTTC.

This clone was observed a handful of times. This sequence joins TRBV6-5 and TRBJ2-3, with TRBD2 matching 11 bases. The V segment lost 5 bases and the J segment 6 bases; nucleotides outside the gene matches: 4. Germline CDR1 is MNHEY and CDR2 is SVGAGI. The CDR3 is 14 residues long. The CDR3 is CASSTSGRRDTQYF. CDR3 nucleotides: TGTGCCAGCAGTACTAGCGGGAGACGGGATACGCAGTATTTT.

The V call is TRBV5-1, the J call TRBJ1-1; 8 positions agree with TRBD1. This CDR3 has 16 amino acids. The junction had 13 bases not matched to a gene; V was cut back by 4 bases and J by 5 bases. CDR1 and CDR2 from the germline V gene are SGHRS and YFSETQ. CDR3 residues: CASSVGQGGLRTEAFF. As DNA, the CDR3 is TGCGCCAGCAGCGTAGGACAGGGTGGGCTTCGGACTGAAGCTTTCTTT.

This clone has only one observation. The CDR3 sequence is CASRTSGGTGELFF. For the CDR3, the DNA is TGTGCCAGCAGGACTAGCGGGGGCACCGGGGAGCTGTTTTTT. The V and J genes are TRBV7-8 and TRBJ2-2; 12 bases agree with TRBD2. CDR1 and CDR2 from the germline V gene are SGHVS and FQNEAQ. This CDR3 has 14 residues. Trimming took 6 bases from V and 4 from J; bases not matched to a gene: 0.

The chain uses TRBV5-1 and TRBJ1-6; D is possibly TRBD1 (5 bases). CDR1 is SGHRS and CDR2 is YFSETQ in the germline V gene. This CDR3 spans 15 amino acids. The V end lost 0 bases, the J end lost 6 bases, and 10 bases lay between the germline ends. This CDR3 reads CASSLEMDINSPLHF. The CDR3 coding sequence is TGCGCCAGCAGCTTGGAGATGGACATTAATTCACCCCTCCACTTT.